One sample yielded the 32 T cell receptor beta chains listed below, sequenced in a study of radiotherapy plus CTLA-4 blockade in lung cancer. The data were produced by immunoSEQ multiplex PCR, yet TCRdb's version contains in-frame clones alone and is incomplete. This table has 75,000 to 95,000 clones, 82% appearing once. The sample was peripheral blood, taken from a patient treated with radiotherapy plus ipilimumab. All receptors come from a human donor with non-small cell lung cancer that progressed on radiotherapy plus ipilimumab.

The gene calls are TRBV5-4 and TRBJ1-3; the D is unclear. Germline CDR1 and CDR2: SGHNT and YYREEE (reference sequence). The CDR3 totals 15 residues. The ends were cut back, 0 bases at V and 0 bases at J, with 7 bases in the middle. In DNA form, the CDR3 reads TGTGCCAGCAGCTTGGACAGTTACTCTGGAAACACCATATATTTT. Translated, it gives CASSLDSYSGNTIYF.

In this sample, this clone turned up once. The chain links TRBV7-8 to TRBJ2-1; 11 nucleotides align to TRBD2. Trimming at V came to 3 bases and at J to 8 bases, leaving 9 bases not matched to a gene. The CDR3 is made up of 16 amino acids. Germline CDR1 SGHVS, CDR2 FQNEAQ. The DNA for the CDR3 is TGTGCCAGCAGCTTGCCGACTAGCGGGACACGTTATGAGCAGTTCTTC. Translating gives CASSLPTSGTRYEQFF.

The gene calls are TRBV5-5 and TRBJ2-7; D is uncertain. This CDR3 is built from 14 residues. Per germline, CDR1 SGHKS and CDR2 YYEKEE (reference sequence). The V end lost 0 bases, the J end lost 3 bases, and 10 bases lay between the germline ends. The DNA for the CDR3 is TGTGCCAGCAGCTTGGTGCCAGCAGGCTACGAGCAGTACGTC. It is translated as CASSLVPAGYEQYV.

The chain joins TRBV9 to TRBJ2-3; the D is unclear. The CDR3 has 15 amino acids. The V gene lost 0 bases and the J gene lost 1 base, with 9 bases spanning the gap. Germline loops: CDR1 SGDLS, CDR2 YYNGEE. DNA of the CDR3: TGTGCCAGCAGCGTAGGGGCGAAAGGCACAGATACGCAGTATTTT. It codes for CASSVGAKGTDTQYF.

The chain employs TRBV20-1 and TRBJ1-1; TRBD1 is a possible D gene (6 bases). The CDR3 is made up of 11 amino acids. Per the germline V gene, CDR1 is DFQATT and CDR2 is SNEGSKA (reference sequence). Trimming took off 8 bases at V and 3 bases at J, with 10 bases between the two ends. The CDR3 bases are TGCAGTCCACAGGGTTACACTGAAGCTTTCTTT. Protein sequence: CSPQGYTEAFF.

The chain recombines TRBV18 with TRBJ1-4, with D maybe TRBD1 (5 bases). Trimming took off 6 bases at V and 8 bases at J, with 13 bases between the two ends. Germline CDR1 reads KGHSH; CDR2 reads LQKENI. The CDR3 has 13 residues. The chain's CDR3 is CASSLGQNEKLFF. The CDR3 DNA sequence: TGTGCCAGCTCCCTCGGACAAAACGAAAAACTGTTTTTT.

The J gene is TRBJ1-2, the V gene TRBV9; D gene uncertain. Between the trimmed V and J ends, which lost 4 bases and 8 bases, there was a span of 12 bases. Germline assignment: CDR1 SGDLS and CDR2 YYNGEE. The CDR3 covers 12 residues. In nucleotides, the CDR3 is TGTGCCAGCAGCCCCCTCGGGGTCGGCTACACCTTC. Translated, it gives CASSPLGVGYTF. Filled out from reference TRBV9 and TRBJ1-2, the complete variable domain reads DSGVTQTPKHLITATGQRVTLRCSPRSGDLSVYWYQQSLDQGLQFLIQYYNGEERAKGNILERFSAQQFPDLHSELNLSSLELGDSALYFCASSPLGVGYTFGSGTRLTVV.

This chain links TRBV18 with TRBJ1-1, with D tentatively TRBD1 (6 bases). Germline CDR1 reads KGHSH; CDR2 reads LQKENI. Trimming stripped 3 bases from V and 1 base from J, with 15 bases between. The length of the CDR3 is 16 residues. The CDR3 loop reads CASSPQGLIGNTEAFF. The CDR3 DNA sequence: TGTGCCAGCTCACCCCAGGGGTTAATTGGGAACACTGAAGCTTTCTTT.

In its sample, this clone was seen a few times. This sequence joins TRBV5-4 and TRBJ2-3; 8 bases fit TRBD2. This CDR3 region has 15 residues. The J segment lost 3 bases and the V segment lost 4 bases, leaving 7 bases of the junction unmatched. Germline CDR1 is SGHNT and CDR2 is YYREEE (reference sequence). CDR3 sequence: CASSPGGGLTDTQYF. The CDR3 bases are TGTGCCAGCAGCCCCGGGGGGGGGTTGACAGATACGCAGTATTTT.

In its sample, this clone was seen a few times. V usage is TRBV5-6 and J usage is TRBJ1-1, with TRBD1 matching over 10 bases. The V segment lost 2 bases and the J segment 8 bases; nucleotides outside the gene matches: 3. The germline V gene has CDR1 SGHDT and CDR2 YYEEEE. This CDR3 region has 13 residues. The CDR3 reads CASSLDRGPEAFF. CDR3 in DNA: TGTGCCAGCAGCTTAGACAGGGGGCCGGAAGCTTTCTTT. Looking up the rest from reference TRBV5-6 and TRBJ1-1 gives the full variable domain: DAGVTQSPTHLIKTRGQQVTLRCSPKSGHDTVSWYQQALGQGPQFIFQYYEEEERQRGNFPDRFSGHQFPNYSSELNVNALLLGDSALYLCASSLDRGPEAFFGQGTRLTVV.

The chain has TRBV9 and TRBJ2-7; the match to TRBD2 covers 13 bases. CDR1 SGDLS and CDR2 YYNGEE come from the germline V gene. The CDR3 covers 14 residues. V trimming: 3 bases; J trimming: 5 bases; junction bases outside the gene matches: 2. The CDR3, as DNA: TGTGCCAGCAGCGCAGGACTAGCGGGAGACGAGCAGTACTTC. Its protein product is CASSAGLAGDEQYF.

This clone appeared a single time. V is TRBV5-1 and J is TRBJ2-6; 8 bases match TRBD2. This CDR3 is 15 amino acids long. Germline V gene sequence: CDR1 SGHRS, CDR2 YFSETQ. Germline trimming cut 3 bases from V and 2 bases from J; bases unmatched to any gene: 1. CDR3 in amino acids: CASSWGLAGANVLTF. In DNA form, the CDR3 reads TGCGCCAGCAGCTGGGGACTAGCTGGGGCCAACGTCCTGACTTTC.

The genes are TRBV18 and TRBJ1-5; a possible D gene is TRBD1 (5 bases). Trimming took off 1 base at V and 7 bases at J, with 11 bases between the two ends. Germline V gene data show CDR1 as KGHSH and CDR2 as LQKENI. The CDR3 is made up of 14 amino acids. This CDR3 is CASSPQGTGQPQHF. The CDR3 nucleotides read TGTGCCAGCTCACCACAGGGGACCGGGCAGCCCCAGCATTTT.

This chain joins TRBV5-1 and TRBJ1-5, with D unresolved. Per the germline V gene, CDR1 is SGHRS and CDR2 is YFSETQ. The CDR3 covers 14 residues. V lost 0 bases to trimming and J lost 4 bases, with 8 bases between them. Here the CDR3 DNA reads TGCGCCAGCAGCTTGGGGGAGATTAATCAGCCCCAGCATTTT. Translated, it gives CASSLGEINQPQHF.

CDR3 sequence: CASSLLNGGETQYF. CDR3 in DNA: TGTGCCAGCAGTTTATTGAACGGTGGGGAGACCCAGTACTTC. V and J are TRBV28 and TRBJ2-5; D is undetermined. This CDR3 contains 14 residues. Germline CDR1 reads MDHEN; CDR2 reads SYDVKM. Trimming stripped 1 base from V and 5 bases from J, with 11 bases between.

V is TRBV6-5 and J is TRBJ1-4, with TRBD1 identical over 9 bases. The V gene's germline CDR1 is MNHEY and CDR2 SVGAGI. The CDR3 extends over 15 amino acids. Germline trimming cut 5 bases from V and 4 bases from J; bases unmatched to any gene: 5. Here the CDR3 DNA reads TGTGCCAGCAGTAAACTGACAGGGGGTAATGAAAAACTGTTTTTT. Encoded protein: CASSKLTGGNEKLFF.

This rearrangement joins TRBV18 to TRBJ1-5, with 9 bases that match TRBD1. J gave up 5 bases and V 0 bases, and 5 bases lay outside the gene matches. The CDR3 consists of 16 residues. Germline V CDR1 and CDR2: KGHSH, LQKENI. The CDR3 reads CASSPPDRGLDQPQHF. In nucleotides, the CDR3 is TGTGCCAGCTCACCACCGGACAGGGGATTAGATCAGCCCCAGCATTTT. Drawing the rest from reference TRBV18 and TRBJ1-5, the complete variable domain is NAGVMQNPRHLVRRRGQEARLRCSPMKGHSHVYWYRQLPEEGLKFMVYLQKENIIDESGMPKERFSAEFPKEGPSILRIQQVVRGDSAAYFCASSPPDRGLDQPQHFGDGTRLSIL.

This clone was counted once. The rearrangement joins TRBV11-1 to TRBJ1-2; D is ambiguous. Trimming cost V 5 bases and J 4 bases, with 8 bases left between them. Germline V gene data show CDR1 as SGHAT and CDR2 as FQDESV (reference sequence). This CDR3 contains 12 residues. Here the CDR3 DNA reads TGTGCCAGCAGCCCCGATGGCTATGGCTACACCTTC. Its protein product is CASSPDGYGYTF.

V gene TRBV19 combines with J gene TRBJ2-5; perhaps TRBD2 as D (5 bases). V lost 6 bases and J 3 bases, leaving 20 bases between the germline ends. This CDR3 region has 16 residues. The germline V gene has CDR1 LNHDA and CDR2 SQIVND (reference sequence). CDR3 region: CASRSFRDDGEETQYF. Here the CDR3 DNA reads TGTGCCAGTAGGTCCTTCCGAGACGACGGGGAAGAGACCCAGTACTTC.

V usage is TRBV6-4 and J usage is TRBJ2-3; D unclear. The germline V gene encodes CDR1 MRHNA and CDR2 SNTAGT. The CDR3 has 15 amino acids. The V and J ends lost 5 bases and 1 base respectively, with 13 bases between them. CDR3 in amino acids: CASSRLGGGTDTQYF. CDR3 nucleotide sequence: TGTGCCAGCAGTAGACTGGGTGGAGGCACAGATACGCAGTATTTT.

V and J are TRBV2 and TRBJ1-1; TRBD1 agrees at 8 bases. Trimming cost V 6 bases and J 7 bases; bases outside gene matches: 10. Germline CDR1 and CDR2: SNHLY and FYNNEI. The CDR3 covers 14 residues. The CDR3: CASRPTGVPGEAFF. CDR3 DNA sequence: TGTGCCAGCAGGCCGACAGGGGTCCCCGGTGAAGCTTTCTTT.

This clone showed up just a few times. The chain couples TRBV13 to TRBJ2-1; 12 nucleotides align to TRBD2. This CDR3 has 20 amino acids. V trimming: 0 bases; J trimming: 2 bases; junction bases outside the gene matches: 11. Germline V gene lookup returns CDR1 PRHDT and CDR2 FYEKMQ (reference sequence). The CDR3 nucleotides are TGTGCCAGCAGCTTAGGGGGCTTCCGACTAGCGGGGGAGCCCTACAATGAGCAGTTCTTC. This translates into CASSLGGFRLAGEPYNEQFF. Variable domain in full (rest from reference TRBV13 and TRBJ2-1): AAGVIQSPRHLIKEKRETATLKCYPIPRHDTVYWYQQGPGQDPQFLISFYEKMQSDKGSIPDRFSAQQFSDYHSELNMSSLELGDSALYFCASSLGGFRLAGEPYNEQFFGPGTRLTVL.

J is TRBJ1-2 and V is TRBV6-1, with 7 positions matching TRBD1. The CDR3 contains 17 residues. Germline CDR1 and CDR2: MNHNS and SASEGT. Losses at the gene ends were 1 base for V and 1 base for J; bases not matched to a gene: 9. The CDR3 bases are TGTGCCAGCAGTGAAGATAGTTTGGCAGGGGGTAACTATGGCTACACCTTC. This gives the protein CASSEDSLAGGNYGYTF.

This clone was seen a few times. The J gene is TRBJ2-7, the V gene TRBV10-3; TRBD1 aligns across 10 bases. The germline V gene has CDR1 ENHRY and CDR2 SYGVKD. The V and J ends lost 10 bases and 7 bases, in that order; junction bases with no gene match: 13. This CDR3 region has 14 residues. The CDR3 sequence: CAKSTGTGVGEQYF. In DNA form, the CDR3 reads TGTGCCAAGTCCACCGGGACAGGGGTAGGTGAGCAGTACTTC.

V gene TRBV7-3 combines with J gene TRBJ1-3, with 8 positions matching TRBD1. Per germline, CDR1 SGHTA and CDR2 FQGTGA. This CDR3 comprises 15 residues. Trimming cost V 3 bases and J 4 bases; bases outside gene matches: 5. The CDR3 region has the DNA TGTGCCAGCAGCTTCACAGGGGGGCACGGAAACACCATATATTTT. This encodes CASSFTGGHGNTIYF.

The chain combines TRBV27 with TRBJ2-7; D is tentatively TRBD1 or TRBD2 (5 bases each). CDR1 and CDR2 from the germline V gene are MNHEY and SMNVEV (reference sequence). The CDR3 length is 13 residues. The ends were cut back, 2 bases at V and 3 bases at J, with 8 bases in the middle. CDR3 sequence: CASSLGTDYEQYF. CDR3 DNA: TGTGCCAGCAGTTTAGGGACCGACTACGAGCAGTACTTC.

This clone showed up just a few times. The chain joins TRBV5-6 to TRBJ2-3, with 7 positions matching TRBD1. V lost 4 bases, J lost 3 bases, and 11 bases stayed unmatched. There are 16 residues in the CDR3. Germline CDR1 is SGHDT and CDR2 is YYEEEE. The CDR3 loop is CASSPDRFNRTDTQYF. The CDR3 nucleotides are TGTGCCAGCAGCCCGGACAGGTTTAATCGGACAGATACGCAGTATTTT.

The rearrangement uses TRBV15 and TRBJ2-7, with TRBD2 matching over 11 bases. Germline V gene data show CDR1 as LNHNV and CDR2 as YYDKDF (reference sequence). J lost 3 bases, V lost 0 bases, and 1 base had no gene match. This CDR3 is 15 amino acids long. CDR3 nucleotide sequence: TGTGCCACCAGCAGAGAAGGACTAGCGGGCTACGAGCAGTACTTC. Translated, it gives CATSREGLAGYEQYF.

In this sample, this clone turned up once. This chain uses TRBV7-9 with TRBJ1-1, with D uncertain. Per the germline V gene, CDR1 is SEHNR and CDR2 is FQNEAQ (reference sequence). The V end lost 3 bases, the J end lost 7 bases, and 6 bases lay between the germline ends. This CDR3 region has 11 residues. This CDR3 reads CASSLFIEAFF. CDR3 DNA: TGTGCCAGCAGCTTGTTTATTGAAGCTTTCTTT. Filled out from reference TRBV7-9 and TRBJ1-1, the complete variable domain reads DTGVSQNPRHKITKRGQNVTFRCDPISEHNRLYWYRQTLGQGPEFLTYFQNEAQLEKSRLLSDRFSAERPKGSFSTLEIQRTEQGDSAMYLCASSLFIEAFFGQGTRLTVV.

V is TRBV11-2 and J is TRBJ2-1; 7 nucleotides agree with TRBD2. CDR1 and CDR2 from the germline V gene are SGHAT and FQNNGV. Unmatched junction bases numbered 10, after V lost 5 bases and J lost 6 bases. The CDR3 is 15 amino acids. The CDR3 sequence is CASSPAISGGNEQFF. The CDR3 nucleotides read TGTGCCAGCAGCCCCGCCATTTCGGGGGGCAATGAGCAGTTCTTC.

Comment on this clone: Germline is not matched at one junction end, which may reflect a read error. The rearrangement joins TRBV6-1 to TRBJ2-7, with a possible D match to TRBD2 (5 bases). CDR3 size: 15 residues. Germline CDR1 and CDR2: MNHNS and SASEGT. CDR3 nucleotide sequence: TGTGCCAGCACTGAATGGTGGACTGACTCCTACGAGCAGTACTTC. This encodes CASTEWWTDSYEQYF.

The genes are TRBV28 and TRBJ1-2, with TRBD1 matching 7 bases. Germline-derived CDR1 and CDR2 are MDHEN and SYDVKM. This CDR3 has 15 amino acids. With 2 bases clipped from V and 7 bases from J, the junction kept 10 bases outside the gene matches. The DNA for the CDR3 is TGTGCCAGCAGTTTAGGCAGGGGGAAGATCGGTGGCTACACCTTC. Translated, it gives CASSLGRGKIGGYTF.